This T cell receptor (beta chain) was identified in a study of blood T cell repertoires in COVID-19. This CDR3 has 16 residues. The V gene's germline CDR1 is SGHTA and CDR2 FQGTGA. The V and J ends lost 5 bases and 7 bases, in that order; junction bases with no gene match: 17. The repertoire was sequenced with immunoSEQ multiplex PCR; TCRdb's copy has only in-frame clones and lacks some. This table holds a few hundred thousand clones, roughly 85% found once. Residents of 24 US areas, aged roughly 18 to 89 years, made up the participants. Participant-reported clinical history was the basis for cohort assignment.

The sample comprised PBMCs or T cells enriched from blood (not recorded which). This clonotype was sampled from a woman aged 40 to 50 with acute COVID-19. The chain combines TRBV7-3 with TRBJ2-7, with TRBD1 matching 7 bases. CDR3 residues: CASSPPRDSRREEQYF. CDR3 in DNA: TGTGCCAGCAGCCCTCCTAGGGACAGCAGAAGAGAGGAGCAGTACTTC.